Listed below are T cell receptor beta chains from one sample, sequenced in a study of blood T cell repertoires in COVID-19. Using immunoSEQ multiplex PCR, the repertoire was profiled, and TCRdb retains in-frame clones only, with some absent. The profile shows some 97,000 clones, approximately 90% of them singletons. Sequenced material: peripheral blood. These receptors came from a man aged 55 to 70 with acute or convalescent COVID-19. CDR3s include the opening cysteine and the closing phenylalanine or tryptophan. The D gene is left open where the match is weak. Size tells how often a clone was seen (once, few, many) or the class of an expanded clone, and some rows leave it out.

J gene	V gene	clone size	D gene	CDR3 protein	CDR3 DNA
TRBJ1-5	TRBV24-1	once	NA	CATSEPGAFQPQHF	TGTGCCACCAGTGAGCCAGGGGCTTTCCAGCCCCAGCATTTT
TRBJ1-6	TRBV28	NA	NA	CASSPYYNSPLHF	TGTGCCAGCAGTCCGTACTATAATTCACCCCTCCACTTT
TRBJ2-3	TRBV28	NA	NA	CASTTLQGSGDTQYF	TGTGCCAGCACCACATTACAGGGATCTGGAGATACGCAGTATTTT
TRBJ2-6	TRBV28	NA	NA	CASSASGAGPSGANVLTF	TGTGCCAGCAGTGCCTCAGGGGCCGGCCCCTCTGGGGCCAACGTCCTGACTTTC
TRBJ1-1	TRBV12-3/TRBV12-4	NA	TRBD1	CASRSGTVTEAFF	TGTGCCAGCCGATCAGGGACAGTGACTGAAGCTTTCTTT
TRBJ2-7	TRBV28	NA	TRBD1	CASIDRANYEQYF	TGTGCCAGCATTGACAGGGCCAACTACGAGCAGTACTTC
TRBJ1-2	TRBV9	NA	NA	CASSVGAGPYGYTF	TGTGCCAGCAGCGTAGGTGCAGGTCCCTATGGCTACACCTTC
TRBJ2-1	TRBV12-5	NA	NA	CASGLDGGGEQFF	TGTGCTAGTGGTTTAGATGGCGGAGGCGAGCAGTTCTTC
TRBJ2-2	TRBV30	NA	NA	CAWRPGEDTGELFF	TGTGCCTGGAGGCCGGGGGAGGACACCGGGGAGCTGTTTTTT
TRBJ2-1	TRBV5-4	NA	TRBD2	CASSRISGTNNEQFF	TGTGCCAGCAGCAGAATTAGCGGGACCAACAATGAGCAGTTCTTC
TRBJ2-4	TRBV5-1	NA	NA	CASSSGSGLRVNIQYF	TGCGCCAGCAGCTCCGGGTCCGGACTTAGGGTTAACATTCAGTACTTC
TRBJ2-5	TRBV19	NA	TRBD1	CASSITVQGAAAETQYF	TGTGCCAGTAGTATAACCGTCCAGGGGGCAGCGGCAGAGACCCAGTACTTC
TRBJ2-2	TRBV6-6	NA	TRBD2	CASDRKAGDTGELFF	TGTGCCAGCGATCGAAAAGCGGGGGACACCGGGGAGCTGTTTTTT
TRBJ2-2	TRBV27	NA	TRBD2	CASGRTSGVPNTGELFF	TGTGCCAGCGGACGGACTAGCGGGGTCCCGAACACCGGGGAGCTGTTTTTT
TRBJ1-3	TRBV4-1	NA	NA	CASSQGLARNGNTIYF	TGCGCCAGCAGCCAAGGGCTGGCGAGGAATGGAAACACCATATATTTT
TRBJ1-4	TRBV5-1	NA	NA	CASSFGGRNEKLFF	TGCGCCAGCAGCTTTGGGGGCCGTAATGAAAAACTGTTTTTT
TRBJ1-1	TRBV18	NA	NA	CASSPRGGDTEAFF	TGTGCCAGCTCACCAAGGGGAGGGGACACTGAAGCTTTCTTT
TRBJ1-1	TRBV12-3/TRBV12-4	NA	NA	CASSLTRTEAFF	TGTGCCAGCAGTTTAACGAGGACTGAAGCTTTCTTT
TRBJ2-2	TRBV11-3	NA	TRBD1	CASSFMQTRQGRGGELFF	TGTGCCAGCAGCTTCATGCAGACAAGACAGGGTCGGGGCGGGGAGCTGTTTTTT
TRBJ1-4	TRBV5-1	NA	NA	CASSLERARGEKLFF	TGCGCCAGCAGCTTGGAAAGGGCCCGAGGGGAAAAACTGTTTTTT
TRBJ1-1	TRBV19	NA	TRBD1	CASSTRTTGVNTEAFF	TGTGCCAGTAGTACTCGGACAACAGGGGTTAACACTGAAGCTTTCTTT
TRBJ2-3	TRBV5-8	NA	TRBD2	CASSMRAGAVSDTQYF	TGTGCCAGCAGCATGCGAGCGGGAGCGGTATCAGATACGCAGTATTTT
TRBJ1-5	TRBV7-9	once	TRBD1	CASSFGDRGRREPQHF	TGTGCCAGCAGCTTTGGAGACAGGGGCCGCAGGGAGCCCCAGCATTTT
TRBJ1-2	TRBV7-2	NA	NA	CASSEGQGRGYTF	TGTGCCAGCAGCGAGGGGCAGGGGCGAGGCTACACCTTC
TRBJ2-3	TRBV6-6	NA	NA	CASSSTGPADTQYF	TGTGCCAGCAGTTCGACAGGCCCGGCAGATACGCAGTATTTT
TRBJ1-1	TRBV28	NA	TRBD1	CASVALTGALNTEAFF	TGTGCCAGCGTTGCCCTGACAGGGGCTTTGAACACTGAAGCTTTCTTT
TRBJ2-3	TRBV5-1	NA	TRBD2	CASSLNGLAGTDTQYF	TGCGCCAGCAGCTTAAACGGACTAGCGGGCACAGATACGCAGTATTTT
TRBJ1-1	TRBV7-2	NA	NA	CASSFGSEAFF	TGTGCCAGCAGCTTCGGGTCGGAAGCTTTCTTT
TRBJ2-7	TRBV18	NA	NA	CASSPGAIPSYEQYF	TGTGCCAGCTCACCGGGCGCGATACCCTCCTACGAGCAGTACTTC
TRBJ2-3	TRBV29-1	NA	TRBD2	CSVTGTRGDTQYF	TGCAGCGTAACCGGGACTAGAGGAGATACGCAGTATTTT
TRBJ2-2	TRBV10-3	NA	NA	CAISGVGELFF	TGTGCCATCAGTGGCGTCGGGGAGCTGTTTTTT
TRBJ2-7	TRBV18	NA	NA	CASSPPAGSREQYF	TGTGCCAGCTCACCACCGGCGGGTTCCCGCGAGCAGTACTTC
TRBJ1-2	TRBV19	NA	NA	CASRETASNYGYTF	TGTGCCAGTAGGGAGACAGCCTCTAACTATGGCTACACCTTC
TRBJ2-1	TRBV24-1	NA	NA	CATSEPGSVYNEQFF	TGTGCCACCAGTGAACCGGGTTCCGTCTACAATGAGCAGTTCTTC